The 30 T cell receptor beta chains reported below all come from one sample, sequenced in a study of T cell changes during pregnancy in multiple sclerosis. The assay was immunoSEQ multiplex PCR, and TCRdb's table has in-frame clones only and misses some. The sample comprises tens of thousands of clones, roughly 93% of which are singletons, and roughly 1% rests with the top ten. Specimen: peripheral blood, collected in the first trimester of pregnancy. These receptors came from a female donor with multiple sclerosis, enrolled in a pregnancy study.

V and J are TRBV11-3 and TRBJ1-1; no clear D. Trimming took off 2 bases at V and 5 bases at J, with 9 bases between the two ends. The germline V gene has CDR1 SGHNT and CDR2 YENEEA. The CDR3 spans 13 residues. CDR3 loop: CASSLRSWTEAFF. CDR3 nucleotides: TGTGCCAGCAGCTTAAGGAGTTGGACTGAAGCTTTCTTT.

This clone was found once. The rearrangement links TRBV9 to TRBJ2-7; TRBD1 matches 10 bases. Germline lookup yields CDR1 SGDLS and CDR2 YYNGEE. CDR3 length: 14 amino acids. V dropped 4 bases and J dropped 3; count of bases not matched to a gene: 4. CDR3 nucleotide sequence: TGTGCCAGCAGCCCCCGGGACAGGGGCTACGAGCAGTACTTC. This encodes CASSPRDRGYEQYF.

The chain has TRBV10-3 and TRBJ2-7; 7 bases fit TRBD1. Trimming removed 6 bases from V and 4 bases from J; junction bases left unmatched: 6. The CDR3 sequence is 13 residues long. CDR1 ENHRY and CDR2 SYGVKD come from the germline V gene. In DNA, the CDR3 is TGTGCCATCAGACCGGGACAGCAATACGAGCAGTACTTC. Protein: CAIRPGQQYEQYF.

V usage is TRBV11-2 and J usage is TRBJ2-1; D may be TRBD1 (6 bases). Trimming removed 6 bases at V and 3 bases at J, with 15 bases between. CDR1 is SGHAT and CDR2 is FQNNGV in the germline V gene. The CDR3 covers 15 residues. CDR3 amino acids: CASRLYRALYNEQFF. The DNA for the CDR3 is TGTGCCAGCAGATTATACAGGGCTCTCTACAATGAGCAGTTCTTC.

This clone was detected once. The gene calls are TRBV27 and TRBJ1-2; 9 bases align to TRBD1. The germline V gene encodes CDR1 MNHEY and CDR2 SMNVEV (reference sequence). The CDR3 totals 14 residues. Trimming cost V 0 bases and J 7 bases; bases outside gene matches: 3. The CDR3: CASSLSGTGIGYTF. The CDR3 nucleotides are TGTGCCAGCAGTTTATCGGGGACAGGGATTGGCTACACCTTC.

The genes are TRBV6-1 and TRBJ2-1, with D maybe TRBD2 (6 bases). V lost 7 bases, J lost 2 bases, and 15 bases lay in between. The CDR3 loop spans 15 amino acids. Germline-derived CDR1 and CDR2 are MNHNS and SASEGT. CDR3 in amino acids: CASKLSSGAYNEQFF. The CDR3 DNA reads TGTGCCAGCAAACTAAGTAGCGGAGCCTACAATGAGCAGTTCTTC.

This clone was observed a single time. The chain recombines TRBV18 with TRBJ2-2; TRBD2 is a possible D gene (6 bases). Trimming shortened V by 4 bases and J by 4 bases, and 19 bases separated the two germline ends. This CDR3 is built from 17 residues. Germline values: CDR1 KGHSH, CDR2 LQKENI. CDR3: CASSLLDSRGGTGELFF. The CDR3 DNA reads as TGTGCCAGCTCACTGCTAGACAGCCGGGGAGGCACCGGGGAGCTGTTTTTT.

The V gene is TRBV7-3, the J gene TRBJ2-5, with 7 positions matching TRBD2. Germline lookup yields CDR1 SGHTA and CDR2 FQGTGA. The V and J ends lost 0 bases and 4 bases, in that order; junction bases with no gene match: 5. The length of the CDR3 is 15 residues. The CDR3 region is CASSLTGTGGETQYF. Here the CDR3 DNA reads TGTGCCAGCAGCTTAACGGGAACGGGAGGAGAGACCCAGTACTTC.

The chain combines TRBV5-4 with TRBJ2-7, with 7 bases lining up with TRBD2. Losses at the gene ends were 0 bases for V and 2 bases for J; bases not matched to a gene: 5. Germline V lookup: CDR1 SGHNT, CDR2 YYREEE (reference sequence). The CDR3 totals 15 residues. CDR3 residues: CASSLAGGPTYEQYF. The CDR3 nucleotides are TGTGCCAGCAGCTTGGCGGGAGGACCTACCTACGAGCAGTACTTC.

The CDR3 bases are TGTGCCAGCAGACCCGACAGGGGCAATCAGCCCCAGCATTTT. Amino acids: CASRPDRGNQPQHF. The genes are TRBV27 and TRBJ1-5, with 7 bases fitting TRBD1. After removal of 6 bases from V and 2 bases from J, the junction contained 4 bases not matched to a gene. The germline V gene encodes CDR1 MNHEY and CDR2 SMNVEV (reference sequence). This CDR3 region has 14 residues.

The genes are TRBV10-3 and TRBJ2-2; weak D call: TRBD2 (5 bases). V lost 2 bases and J 6 bases, leaving 22 bases between the germline ends. CDR1 and CDR2 (germline): ENHRY, SYGVKD. The CDR3 consists of 18 residues. CDR3 in DNA: TGTGCCATCAGTGAGAGAGTTTCCGGGAAAGGGCGGGCCGGGGAGCTGTTTTTT. Its protein product is CAISERVSGKGRAGELFF.

V usage is TRBV6-6 and J usage is TRBJ1-3, with no clear D. Germline lookup yields CDR1 MNHNY and CDR2 SVGAGI (reference sequence). The V gene lost 6 bases and the J gene lost 0 bases, with 15 bases spanning the gap. The CDR3 extends over 16 amino acids. The CDR3 reads CASSQLEGSSGNTIYF. CDR3 DNA: TGTGCCAGCAGCCAACTGGAAGGGAGCTCTGGAAACACCATATATTTT.

This rearrangement joins TRBV9 to TRBJ1-2, with 8 positions matching TRBD1. The CDR3 totals 17 residues. Unmatched junction bases numbered 9, after V lost 2 bases and J lost 0 bases. Germline values: CDR1 SGDLS, CDR2 YYNGEE. The CDR3 loop reads CASSVSGGEETNYGYTF. CDR3 in DNA: TGTGCCAGCAGCGTTTCAGGGGGCGAGGAGACTAACTATGGCTACACCTTC.

V and J are TRBV19 and TRBJ2-3; 10 bases fit TRBD2. Germline CDR1 is LNHDA and CDR2 is SQIVND (reference sequence). The length of the CDR3 is 15 residues. The CDR3 loop reads CASRGAGGHADTQYF. CDR3 nucleotide sequence: TGTGCTTCTAGAGGAGCGGGGGGGCATGCAGATACGCAGTATTTT.

In this sample, this clone turned up once. This sequence joins TRBV5-1 and TRBJ2-4; 8 positions agree with TRBD2. CDR1 is SGHRS and CDR2 is YFSETQ in the germline V gene. The CDR3 runs 17 residues. V lost 6 bases and J lost 2; bases outside the gene matches: 13. The CDR3 sequence: CASNPRSGSGTKNIQYF. CDR3 nucleotide sequence: TGCGCCAGCAATCCTAGAAGCGGGAGCGGTACCAAAAACATTCAGTACTTC.

The gene calls are TRBV7-8 and TRBJ1-1; D gene uncertain. The germline V gene has CDR1 SGHVS and CDR2 FQNEAQ. Trimming took 2 bases from V and 0 from J, leaving 19 bases between them. The CDR3 spans 18 residues. The CDR3 loop reads CASSLISVSGFMNTEAFF. Here the CDR3 DNA reads TGTGCCAGCAGCTTAATCTCTGTGTCGGGTTTTATGAACACTGAAGCTTTCTTT.

The CDR3 nucleotides read TGTGCCAGCGGACTCCTCTCCGACAGGGGTGTCTATGGCTACACCTTC. Protein product: CASGLLSDRGVYGYTF. This rearrangement joins TRBV27 to TRBJ1-2, with 8 bases lining up with TRBD1. The germline CDR1 and CDR2 sequences are MNHEY and SMNVEV (reference sequence). The CDR3 has 16 amino acids. V lost 8 bases and J lost 4; bases outside the gene matches: 15.

J is TRBJ2-2 and V is TRBV7-3; 7 nucleotides line up with TRBD1. The ends lost 5 bases at V and 0 bases at J; junction bases unmatched: 6. In germline, CDR1 is SGHTA, CDR2 FQGTGA. The CDR3 covers 16 residues. The chain's CDR3 is CASSLPGTANTGELFF. DNA of the CDR3: TGTGCCAGCAGCCTACCCGGGACAGCGAACACCGGGGAGCTGTTTTTT.

The chain couples TRBV11-2 to TRBJ1-1; 9 bases agree with TRBD1. CDR3 length: 12 residues. V lost 7 bases, J lost 10 bases, and 7 bases stayed unmatched. Germline CDR1 and CDR2: SGHAT and FQNNGV. The CDR3 loop reads CASTTGGFGAFF. The CDR3 region has the DNA TGTGCCAGCACAACAGGGGGCTTTGGAGCTTTCTTT.

The V gene is TRBV5-1, the J gene TRBJ1-5; D unresolved. Germline lookup yields CDR1 SGHRS and CDR2 YFSETQ. The germline V and J ends were trimmed by 7 bases and 1 base, with 12 bases remaining between them. CDR3 size: 14 residues. Written as DNA, the CDR3 is TGCGCCAGCCGGCGGGATATGAGCAATCAGCCCCAGCATTTT. As protein: CASRRDMSNQPQHF.

This clone was observed a handful of times. V and J are TRBV6-5 and TRBJ1-1; no firm D call. In germline, CDR1 is MNHEY, CDR2 SVGAGI. CDR3 size: 14 residues. Trimming shortened V by 6 bases and J by 1 base, and 12 bases separated the two germline ends. CDR3 DNA sequence: TGTGCCAGCAGCTCCTGGGCCGAGAACACTGAAGCTTTCTTT. Translated: CASSSWAENTEAFF.

V is TRBV7-6 and J is TRBJ2-2, with D possibly TRBD1 on 6 matching bases. CDR1 SGHVS and CDR2 FNYEAQ come from the germline V gene. Trimming cost V 4 bases and J 0 bases, with 12 bases left between them. The CDR3 extends over 16 amino acids. The CDR3 spells CASSYLGTPNTGELFF. CDR3 nucleotides: TGTGCCAGCAGCTACCTCGGGACACCGAACACCGGGGAGCTGTTTTTT. The full variable domain, its missing parts supplied by reference TRBV7-6 and TRBJ2-2, is GAGVSQSPRYKVTKRGQDVALRCDPISGHVSLYWYRQALGQGPEFLTYFNYEAQQDKSGLPNDRFSAERPEGSISTLTIQRTEQRDSAMYRCASSYLGTPNTGELFFGEGSRLTVL.

The V gene is TRBV27, the J gene TRBJ2-5; weak D call: TRBD2 (5 bases). Trimming removed 6 bases at V and 5 bases at J, with 13 bases between. In germline, CDR1 is MNHEY, CDR2 SMNVEV (reference sequence). The CDR3 has 13 amino acids. CDR3 in amino acids: CASRRTERETQYF. The CDR3 region has the DNA TGTGCCAGCAGGAGGACTGAGCGCGAGACCCAGTACTTC.

In this sample, this clone turned up a few times. V and J are TRBV6-5 and TRBJ2-2, with TRBD2 as a possible D gene (5 bases). Trimming stripped 6 bases from V and 3 bases from J, with 11 bases between. CDR1 MNHEY and CDR2 SVGAGI come from the germline V gene. The CDR3 length is 14 residues. The CDR3 region has the DNA TGTGCCAGCAGGACTCCCGGGGACACCGGGGAGCTGTTTTTT. Its translation is CASRTPGDTGELFF.

In the case of this clone: At one end, the junction sequence differs from germline, possibly due to a read error. The chain combines TRBV28 with TRBJ1-1; 7 nucleotides match TRBD1. This CDR3 region has 12 residues. Germline V CDR1 and CDR2: MDHEN, SYDVKM. The CDR3 reads CASSPLGGDRVF. The DNA for the CDR3 is TGTGCCAGCAGTCCCCTCGGTGGAGACAGGGTCTTT.

The gene calls are TRBV5-8 and TRBJ2-3; D is unclear. Germline V CDR1 and CDR2: SGHTS, YDEGEE. The CDR3 spans 13 residues. V was cut by 4 bases and J by 2 bases, with 8 bases left in between. For the CDR3, the DNA is TGTGCCAGCAGCCGACTGCACACAGATACGCAGTATTTT. Translated: CASSRLHTDTQYF.

In its sample, this clone was seen once. The rearrangement uses TRBV5-4 and TRBJ1-2; D is ambiguous. This CDR3 has 14 residues. The V and J ends lost 2 bases and 4 bases respectively, with 12 bases between them. CDR1 SGHNT and CDR2 YYREEE come from the germline V gene (reference sequence). CDR3: CASSFRGMGYGYTF. The CDR3 DNA follows: TGTGCCAGCAGCTTTCGGGGTATGGGCTATGGCTACACCTTC. The entire variable domain, with the rest obtained from reference TRBV5-4 and TRBJ1-2, is as follows: ETGVTQSPTHLIKTRGQQVTLRCSSQSGHNTVSWYQQALGQGPQFIFQYYREEENGRGNFPPRFSGLQFPNYSSELNVNALELDDSALYLCASSFRGMGYGYTFGSGTRLTVV.

V usage is TRBV7-9 and J usage is TRBJ2-7, with D perhaps TRBD1 (6 bases). Looked up from germline, CDR1 is SEHNR and CDR2 is FQNEAQ (reference sequence). CDR3 size: 14 residues. Trimming removed 3 bases from V and 0 bases from J, with 9 bases in between. CDR3 sequence: CASSLTDSSYEQYF. As DNA, the CDR3 is TGTGCCAGCAGCTTGACGGACAGCTCCTACGAGCAGTACTTC.

The rearrangement joins TRBV5-1 to TRBJ2-3, with 8 bases identical to TRBD2. This CDR3 spans 16 amino acids. Per the germline V gene, CDR1 is SGHRS and CDR2 is YFSETQ. Losses at the gene ends were 4 bases for V and 1 base for J; bases not matched to a gene: 8. CDR3 sequence reads: CASSLFAAGGTDTQYF. CDR3 DNA sequence: TGCGCCAGCAGCCTATTTGCAGCGGGAGGCACAGATACGCAGTATTTT.

This sequence joins TRBV7-9 and TRBJ1-4; D unclear. CDR1 SEHNR and CDR2 FQNEAQ come from the germline V gene (reference sequence). The CDR3 totals 15 residues. Trimming shortened V by 3 bases and J by 0 bases, and 8 bases separated the two germline ends. The CDR3 sequence is CASSFPSTTNEKLFF. The CDR3 coding sequence is TGTGCCAGCAGCTTTCCATCCACAACTAATGAAAAACTGTTTTTT.